This entry concerns a single T cell receptor (beta chain). The clone's antigen remains unknown. It has no much larger one-base neighbor in the sample; base qualities were not kept. The data stem from a study of PD-L1 blockade in urothelial cancer (TCRdb year 2017). Regarding the study in general: Therapy was started in the mid-2010s for all patients, and atezolizumab 1,200 mg was administered intravenously every 3 weeks. About 90% of the 29 patients were identified as males with urothelial cancer of bladder origin, and a prior smoking history was reported by 18 of 29 patients. Under 30 patients had pretreatment blood TCR-seq, about 25 had at least one posttreatment blood collection, and about 25 had tumor TCR-seq. In the same patients who had TCR sequencing, pretreatment tumors also underwent whole exome sequencing and RNA sequencing. Durable clinical benefit was defined as a progression-free survival longer than 6 months, and TCR features were additionally tested against progression-free survival and overall survival. Blood samples were analyzed 3 weeks after the start of treatment (second dose) and 6 weeks after the start of treatment. Blood samples gave median yields of about 140,000 T cells and 82,636 unique TCRs, along with a median clonality of 0.080. Durable clinical benefit was achieved by nine patients but not by the remaining 20. TCR sequencing covered pretreatment tumor samples and matched, serially collected peripheral blood taken before and after atezolizumab treatment. Patients had an ECOG performance status of 0 or 1 and had received between 0 and 3 prior chemotherapy regimens. An exploratory multi-omic analysis was conducted of the somatic, immune and clinical correlates of response to PD-L1 blockade with atezolizumab in urothelial cancer.

The CDR3, cysteine through phenylalanine, is 12 amino acids long. The retained sequence is limited to the CDR3, 36 bases, with the frame set at the first base. CDR1 and CDR2, looked up from the germline V gene, are MDHEN and SYDVKM. V and J lose 3 bases and 8 bases, and a span of 10 bases separates them. Overall study outcomes, separate from this receptor: A pretreatment peripheral blood TCR clonality below the median was linked to improved progression-free and overall survival. At 3 weeks after the start of treatment, tumor-associated TCR clones in peripheral blood had expanded more in patients with durable benefit (n ≈ 20, p = 0.022). Because of the small sample size (n ≈ 27) and the many exploratory analyses performed, the results are intended to be regarded as hypothesis-generating.

Synthetic TCR analog templates were spiked into each PCR to estimate absolute template abundance from read counts. TCRbeta CDR3 regions were amplified from genomic DNA with bias-controlled V and J gene primers using the immunoSEQ assay. Rearranged TCRbeta segments were sequenced at approximately 20X coverage. Concerning the study's data processing: Sequencing errors were corrected by clustering and CDR3s were annotated against IMGT to assign V, D and J genes. Out-of-frame and stop-codon sequences were excluded, and only productive TCRbeta rearrangements were used in downstream analyses. Clonality was calculated as one minus the Shannon entropy normalized by the log of the number of unique productive sequences. Fisher's exact test with Benjamini-Hochberg correction, at a threshold of adjusted p below 0.01, was used to find clones that differed between time points or between blood and tumor. TCRdb carries this immuneACCESS record with in-frame sequences only. Its versions omit some clonotypes, under half of them owing to an unresolved V gene in the studies checked, with the rest unexplained. V, J and clone size are taken as reported in that table, and D and trimming were inferred from the DNA itself. The sample contains some 100,000 clones, roughly nine tenths of them found a single time. The ten top clones hold about 0.92% of the sample.

A total of 25 to 30 patients with locally advanced or metastatic urothelial carcinoma, treated at Memorial Sloan Kettering on a trial protocol, made up the cohort. Peripheral blood mononuclear cells were collected pretreatment and during treatment, at between 1 and 8 total time points per patient. The Qiagen DNeasy Blood extraction kit was used to purify genomic DNA from total PBMCs and tumor samples. Collected pretreatment and during treatment, PBMCs were isolated and stored as previously described. This receptor chain uses TRBV28 and TRBJ1-2; the D gene is perhaps TRBD1, from 6 matching bases. Here the sequenced sample was PBMCs, taken around atezolizumab (anti-PD-L1) treatment. The sequence derives from a woman older than 75 with urothelial cancer. The CDR3: CASSLIQGGYTF. The DNA reads as follows: TGTGCCAGCAGTTTGATTCAGGGGGGCTACACCTTC.